The text below deals with one T cell receptor beta chain. This sample was included in a study of CD8 T cells in Susac syndrome. Trimming cost V 6 bases and J 6 bases; bases outside gene matches: 14. The CDR3 has 16 amino acids. Random hexamers were used to reverse transcribe about 0.5 to 1 ug of RNA. A single record per CDR3 protein comes from TCRdb applying MiXCR to the immunoSEQ multiplex PCR reads. Here the sample spans some 300,000 distinct CDR3 sequences, approximately 85% being singletons. The sample consisted of CD8+ T cells from PBMCs. The chain carries TRBV12-3 or TRBV12-4 and TRBJ2-3, with 8 bases aligning to TRBD2. This TCR came from a human donor with multiple sclerosis. This chain's CDR3 is CASSTGPSGRRDTQYF. CDR3 DNA: TGTGCCAGCAGCACCGGACCAAGCGGGAGAAGGGATACGCAGTATTTT.